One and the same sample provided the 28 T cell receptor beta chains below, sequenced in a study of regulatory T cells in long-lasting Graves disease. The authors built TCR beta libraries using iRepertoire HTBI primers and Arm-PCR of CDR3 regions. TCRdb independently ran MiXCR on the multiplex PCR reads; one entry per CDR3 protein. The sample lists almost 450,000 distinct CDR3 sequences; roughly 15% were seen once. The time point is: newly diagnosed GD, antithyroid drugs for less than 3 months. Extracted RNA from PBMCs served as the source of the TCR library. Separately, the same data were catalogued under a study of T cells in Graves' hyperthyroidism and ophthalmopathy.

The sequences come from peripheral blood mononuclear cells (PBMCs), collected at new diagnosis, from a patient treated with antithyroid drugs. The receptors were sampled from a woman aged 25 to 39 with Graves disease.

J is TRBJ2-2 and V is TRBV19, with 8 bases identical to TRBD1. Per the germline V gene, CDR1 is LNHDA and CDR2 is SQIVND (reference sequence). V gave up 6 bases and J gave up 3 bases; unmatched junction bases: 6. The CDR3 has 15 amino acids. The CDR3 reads CASRDQGADTGELFF. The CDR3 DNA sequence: TGTGCCAGTAGGGACCAGGGGGCCGACACCGGGGAGCTGTTTTTT.

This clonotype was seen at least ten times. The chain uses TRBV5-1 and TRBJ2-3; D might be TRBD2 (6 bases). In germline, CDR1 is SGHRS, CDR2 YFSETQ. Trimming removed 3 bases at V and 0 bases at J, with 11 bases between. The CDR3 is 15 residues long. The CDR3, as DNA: TGCGCCAGCAGCTCCGGGAGTAGGAGCACAGATACGCAGTATTTT. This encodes CASSSGSRSTDTQYF.

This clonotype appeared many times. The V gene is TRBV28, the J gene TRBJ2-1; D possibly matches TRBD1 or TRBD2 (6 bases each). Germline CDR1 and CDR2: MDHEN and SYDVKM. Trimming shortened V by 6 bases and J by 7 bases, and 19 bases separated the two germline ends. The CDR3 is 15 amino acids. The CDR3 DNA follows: TGTGCCAGCAGCCGGGTAGGGGGGAGAAGTAATGAGCAGTTCTTC. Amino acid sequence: CASSRVGGRSNEQFF.

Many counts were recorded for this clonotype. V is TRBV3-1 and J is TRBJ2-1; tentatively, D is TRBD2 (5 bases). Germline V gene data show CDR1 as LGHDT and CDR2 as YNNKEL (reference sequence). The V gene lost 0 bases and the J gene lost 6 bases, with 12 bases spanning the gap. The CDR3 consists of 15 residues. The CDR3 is CASSQDWRGSNEQFF. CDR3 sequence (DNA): TGTGCCAGCAGCCAAGATTGGAGAGGGAGCAATGAGCAGTTCTTC.

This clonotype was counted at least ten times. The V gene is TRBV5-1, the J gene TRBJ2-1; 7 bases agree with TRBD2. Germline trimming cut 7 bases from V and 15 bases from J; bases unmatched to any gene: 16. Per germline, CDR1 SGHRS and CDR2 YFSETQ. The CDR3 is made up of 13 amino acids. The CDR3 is CASSVGGTLRGFF. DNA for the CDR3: TGCGCCAGCTCCGTGGGAGGGACGCTCCGCGGGTTCTTC.

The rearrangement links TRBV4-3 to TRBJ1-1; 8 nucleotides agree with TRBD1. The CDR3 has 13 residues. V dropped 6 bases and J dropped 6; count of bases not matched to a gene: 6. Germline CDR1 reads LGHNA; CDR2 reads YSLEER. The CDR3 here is CASSLQGASEAFF. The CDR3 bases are TGCGCCAGCAGTCTTCAGGGGGCGTCTGAAGCTTTCTTT.

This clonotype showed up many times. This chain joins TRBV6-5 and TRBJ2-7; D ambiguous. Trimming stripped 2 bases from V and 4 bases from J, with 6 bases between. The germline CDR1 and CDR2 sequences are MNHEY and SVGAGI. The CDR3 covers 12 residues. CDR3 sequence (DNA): TGTGCCAGCAGTTACCTCATTTACGAGCAGTACTTC. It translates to CASSYLIYEQYF.

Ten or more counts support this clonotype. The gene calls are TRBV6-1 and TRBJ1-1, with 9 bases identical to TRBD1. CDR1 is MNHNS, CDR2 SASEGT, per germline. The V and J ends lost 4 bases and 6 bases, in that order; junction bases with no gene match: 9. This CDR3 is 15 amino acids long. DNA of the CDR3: TGTGCCAGCAGTGGATCACAGGGGGCGGGGTCTGAAGCTTTCTTT. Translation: CASSGSQGAGSEAFF.

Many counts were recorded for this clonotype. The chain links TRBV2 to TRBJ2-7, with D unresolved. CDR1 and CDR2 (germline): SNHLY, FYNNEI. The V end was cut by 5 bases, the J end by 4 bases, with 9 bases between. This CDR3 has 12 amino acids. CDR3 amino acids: CASSRQTYEQYF. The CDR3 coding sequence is TGTGCCAGCAGTCGGCAAACTTACGAGCAGTACTTC.

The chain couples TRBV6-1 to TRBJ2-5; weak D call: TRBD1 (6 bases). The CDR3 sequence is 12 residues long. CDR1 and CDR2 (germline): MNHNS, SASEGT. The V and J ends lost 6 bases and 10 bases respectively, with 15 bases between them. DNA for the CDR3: TGTGCCAGCAGAAACTTACGAGGGGGCCAGTACTTC. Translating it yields CASRNLRGGQYF.

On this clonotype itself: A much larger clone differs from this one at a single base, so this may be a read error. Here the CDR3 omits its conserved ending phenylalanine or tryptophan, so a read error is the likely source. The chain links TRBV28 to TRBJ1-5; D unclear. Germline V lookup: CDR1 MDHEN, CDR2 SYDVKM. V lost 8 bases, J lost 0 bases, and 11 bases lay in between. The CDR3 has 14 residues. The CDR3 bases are TGTGCCAGCCTCGGGGTGCGTAGCAATCAGCCCCAGCATCTT. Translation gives CASLGVRSNQPQHL.

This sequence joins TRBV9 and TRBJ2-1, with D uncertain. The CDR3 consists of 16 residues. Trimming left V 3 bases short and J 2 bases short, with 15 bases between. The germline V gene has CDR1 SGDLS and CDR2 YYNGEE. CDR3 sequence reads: CASSARANRPYNEQFF. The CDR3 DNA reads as TGTGCCAGCAGCGCTAGGGCAAACCGACCCTACAATGAGCAGTTCTTC.

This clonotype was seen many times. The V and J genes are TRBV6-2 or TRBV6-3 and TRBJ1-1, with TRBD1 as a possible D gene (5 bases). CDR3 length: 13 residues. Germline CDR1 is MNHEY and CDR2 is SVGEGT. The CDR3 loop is CGSGGEMNTEAFF. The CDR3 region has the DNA TGTGGTTCGGGGGGGGAGATGAACACTGAAGCTTTCTTT.

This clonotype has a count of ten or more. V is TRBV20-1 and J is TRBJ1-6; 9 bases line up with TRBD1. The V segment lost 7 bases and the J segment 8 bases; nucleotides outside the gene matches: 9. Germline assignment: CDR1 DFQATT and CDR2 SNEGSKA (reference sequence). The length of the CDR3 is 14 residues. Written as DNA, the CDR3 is TGCAGTGGTTACAGGGGGCGCCCGGATTCACCCCTCCACTTT. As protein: CSGYRGRPDSPLHF.

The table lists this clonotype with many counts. In DNA form, the CDR3 reads TGTGCCAGCACTCCAACGAGGACTCCCTCTGATACGCAGTATTTT. Translated, it gives CASTPTRTPSDTQYF. The V gene is TRBV3-1, the J gene TRBJ2-3; D may be TRBD2 (5 bases). Trimming left V 7 bases short and J 6 bases short, with 20 bases between. The CDR3 spans 15 residues. Germline lookup yields CDR1 LGHDT and CDR2 YNNKEL (reference sequence).

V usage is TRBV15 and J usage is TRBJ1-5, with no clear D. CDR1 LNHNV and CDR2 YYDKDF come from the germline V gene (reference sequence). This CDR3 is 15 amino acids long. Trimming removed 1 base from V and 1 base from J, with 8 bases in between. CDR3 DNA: TGTGCCACCAGCAGAGCGAGAGGGAGCAATCAGCCCCAGCATTTT. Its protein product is CATSRARGSNQPQHF.

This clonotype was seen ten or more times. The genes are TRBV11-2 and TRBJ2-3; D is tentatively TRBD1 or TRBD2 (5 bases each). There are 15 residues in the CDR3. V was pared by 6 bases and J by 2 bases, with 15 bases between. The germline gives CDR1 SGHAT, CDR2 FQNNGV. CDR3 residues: CASSFEGINTDTQYF. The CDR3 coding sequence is TGTGCCAGCAGTTTCGAGGGGATTAACACAGATACGCAGTATTTT.

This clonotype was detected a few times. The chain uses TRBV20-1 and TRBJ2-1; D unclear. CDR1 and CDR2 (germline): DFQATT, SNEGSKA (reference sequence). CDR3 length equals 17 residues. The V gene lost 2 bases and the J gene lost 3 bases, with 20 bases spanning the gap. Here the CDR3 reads CSARPAKGIALYNEQFF. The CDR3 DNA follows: TGCAGTGCTAGACCCGCGAAGGGAATCGCCCTCTACAATGAGCAGTTCTTC.

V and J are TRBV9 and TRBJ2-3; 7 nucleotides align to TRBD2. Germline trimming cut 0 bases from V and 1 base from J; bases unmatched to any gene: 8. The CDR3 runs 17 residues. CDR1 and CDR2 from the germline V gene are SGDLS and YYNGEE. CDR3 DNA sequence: TGTGCCAGCAGCGTAGAGGGCGGCGGGAGTGGCACAGATACGCAGTATTTT. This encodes CASSVEGGGSGTDTQYF.

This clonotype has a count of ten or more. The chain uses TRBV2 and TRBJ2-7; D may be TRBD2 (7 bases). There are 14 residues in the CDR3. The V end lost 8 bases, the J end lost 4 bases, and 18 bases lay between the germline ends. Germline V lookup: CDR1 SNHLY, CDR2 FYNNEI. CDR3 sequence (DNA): TGTGCCAGCGCCGAGGGGGGGGGCATATACGAGCAGTACTTC. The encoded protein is CASAEGGGIYEQYF.

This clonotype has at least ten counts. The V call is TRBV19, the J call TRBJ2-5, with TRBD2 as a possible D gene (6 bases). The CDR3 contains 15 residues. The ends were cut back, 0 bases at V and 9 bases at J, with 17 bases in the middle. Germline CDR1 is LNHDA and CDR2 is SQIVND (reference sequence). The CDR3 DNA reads TGTGCCAGTAGTATAGAGTGGGGGACGGGGGTGCCCCAGTACTTC. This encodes CASSIEWGTGVPQYF.

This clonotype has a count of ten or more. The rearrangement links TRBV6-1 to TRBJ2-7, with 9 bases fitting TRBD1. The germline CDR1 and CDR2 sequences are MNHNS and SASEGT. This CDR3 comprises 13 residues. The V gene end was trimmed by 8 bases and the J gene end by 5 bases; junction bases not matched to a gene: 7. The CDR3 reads CASGTGPANEQYF. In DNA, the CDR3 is TGTGCCAGCGGGACAGGGCCCGCAAACGAGCAGTACTTC.

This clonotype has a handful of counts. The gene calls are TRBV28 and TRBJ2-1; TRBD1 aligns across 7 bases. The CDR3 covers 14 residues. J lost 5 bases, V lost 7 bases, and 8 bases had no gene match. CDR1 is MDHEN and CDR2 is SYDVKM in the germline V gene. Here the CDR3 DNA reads TGTGCCAGCACCTTGACAGGGATCGACAATGAGCAGTTCTTC. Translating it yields CASTLTGIDNEQFF.

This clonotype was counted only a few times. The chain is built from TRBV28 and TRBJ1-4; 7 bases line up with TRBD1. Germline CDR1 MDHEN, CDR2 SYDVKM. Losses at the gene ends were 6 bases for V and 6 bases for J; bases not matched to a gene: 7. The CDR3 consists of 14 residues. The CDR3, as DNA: TGTGCCAGCAGCCTCCGGGACAGATATGAAAAACTGTTTTTT. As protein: CASSLRDRYEKLFF.

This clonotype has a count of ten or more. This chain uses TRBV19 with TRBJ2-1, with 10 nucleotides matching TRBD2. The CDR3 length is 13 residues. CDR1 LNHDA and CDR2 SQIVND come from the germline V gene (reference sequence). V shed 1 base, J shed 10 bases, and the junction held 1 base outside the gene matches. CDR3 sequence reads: CASSIGAGGEQFF. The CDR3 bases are TGTGCCAGTAGTATAGGAGCGGGAGGGGAGCAGTTCTTC. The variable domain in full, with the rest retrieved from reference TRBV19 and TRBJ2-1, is DGGITQSPKYLFRKEGQNVTLSCEQNLNHDAMYWYRQDPGQGLRLIYYSQIVNDFQKGDIAEGYSVSREKKESFPLTVTSAQKNPTAFYLCASSIGAGGEQFFGPGTRLTVL.

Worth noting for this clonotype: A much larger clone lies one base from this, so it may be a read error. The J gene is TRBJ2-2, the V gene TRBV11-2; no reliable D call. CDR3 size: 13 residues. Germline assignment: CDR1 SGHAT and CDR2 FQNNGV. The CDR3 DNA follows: TGTGCCAGCAGCAAAGCCTTCACCCGGGAGCTGTTTTTT. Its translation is CASSKAFTRELFF.

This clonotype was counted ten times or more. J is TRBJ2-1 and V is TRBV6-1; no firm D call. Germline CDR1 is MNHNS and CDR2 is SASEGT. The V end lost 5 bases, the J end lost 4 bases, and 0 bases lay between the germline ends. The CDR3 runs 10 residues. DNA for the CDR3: TGTGCCAGCAGTTACAATGAGCAGTTCTTC. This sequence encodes CASSYNEQFF.

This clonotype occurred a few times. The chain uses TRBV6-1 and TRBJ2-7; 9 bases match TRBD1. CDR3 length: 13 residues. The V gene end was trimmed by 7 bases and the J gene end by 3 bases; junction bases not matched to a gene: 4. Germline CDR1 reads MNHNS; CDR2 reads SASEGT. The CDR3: CASKWGQGYEQYF. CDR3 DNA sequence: TGTGCCAGCAAGTGGGGACAGGGCTACGAGCAGTACTTC.